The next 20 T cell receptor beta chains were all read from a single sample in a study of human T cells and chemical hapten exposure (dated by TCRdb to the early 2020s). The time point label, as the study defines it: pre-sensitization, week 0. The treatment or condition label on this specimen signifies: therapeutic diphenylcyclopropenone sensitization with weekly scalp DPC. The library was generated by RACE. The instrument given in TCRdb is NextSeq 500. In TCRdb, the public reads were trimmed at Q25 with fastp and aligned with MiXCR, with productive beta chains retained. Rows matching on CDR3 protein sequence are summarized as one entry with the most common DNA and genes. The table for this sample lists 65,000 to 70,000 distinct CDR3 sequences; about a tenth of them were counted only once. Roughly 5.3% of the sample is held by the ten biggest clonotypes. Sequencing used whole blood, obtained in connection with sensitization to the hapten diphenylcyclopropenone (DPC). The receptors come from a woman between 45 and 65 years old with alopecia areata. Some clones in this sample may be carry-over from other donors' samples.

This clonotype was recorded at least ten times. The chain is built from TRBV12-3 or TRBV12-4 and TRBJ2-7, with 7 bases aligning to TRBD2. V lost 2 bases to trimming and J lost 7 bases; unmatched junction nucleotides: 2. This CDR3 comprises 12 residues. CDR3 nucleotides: TGTGCCAGCAGTTTAAAGCGGGGAGAGCAGTACTTC. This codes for CASSLKRGEQYF.

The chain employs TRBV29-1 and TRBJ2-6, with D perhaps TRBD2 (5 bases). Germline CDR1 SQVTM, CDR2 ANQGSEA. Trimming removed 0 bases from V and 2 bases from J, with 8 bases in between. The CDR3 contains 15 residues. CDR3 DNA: TGCAGCGTTGAAGAGAGAGGGACTGGGGCCAACGTCCTGACTTTC. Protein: CSVEERGTGANVLTF.

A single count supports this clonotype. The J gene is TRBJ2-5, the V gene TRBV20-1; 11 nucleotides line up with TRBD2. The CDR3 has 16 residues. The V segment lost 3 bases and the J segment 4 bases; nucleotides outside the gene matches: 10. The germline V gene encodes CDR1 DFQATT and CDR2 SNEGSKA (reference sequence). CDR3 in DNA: TGCAGTGCTAGGGCGACTTGGCTAGCGGGGGGAGAGACCCAGTACTTC. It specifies CSARATWLAGGETQYF.

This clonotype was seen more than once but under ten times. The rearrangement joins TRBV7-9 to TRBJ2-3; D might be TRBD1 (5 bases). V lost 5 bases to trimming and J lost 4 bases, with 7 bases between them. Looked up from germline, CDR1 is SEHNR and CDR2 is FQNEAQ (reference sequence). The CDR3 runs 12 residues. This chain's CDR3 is CASSQQADTQYF. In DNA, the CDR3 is TGTGCCAGCAGCCAACAGGCAGATACGCAGTATTTT.

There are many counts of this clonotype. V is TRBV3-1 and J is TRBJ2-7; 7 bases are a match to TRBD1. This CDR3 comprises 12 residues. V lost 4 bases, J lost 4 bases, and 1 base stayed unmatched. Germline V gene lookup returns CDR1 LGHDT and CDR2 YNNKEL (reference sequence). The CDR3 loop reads CASSRQGYEQYF. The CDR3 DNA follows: TGTGCCAGCAGCCGACAGGGATACGAGCAGTACTTC.

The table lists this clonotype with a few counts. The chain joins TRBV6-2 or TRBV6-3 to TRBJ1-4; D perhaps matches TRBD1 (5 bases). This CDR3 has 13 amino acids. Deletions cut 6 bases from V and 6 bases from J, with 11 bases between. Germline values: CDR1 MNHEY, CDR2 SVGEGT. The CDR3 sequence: CASRKRQYEKLFF. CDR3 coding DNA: TGTGCCAGCAGAAAAAGACAGTATGAAAAACTGTTTTTT.

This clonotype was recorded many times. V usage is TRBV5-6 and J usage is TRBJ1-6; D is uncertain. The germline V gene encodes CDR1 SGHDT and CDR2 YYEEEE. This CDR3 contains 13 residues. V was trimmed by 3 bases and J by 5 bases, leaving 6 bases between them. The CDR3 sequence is CASSWNHNSPLHF. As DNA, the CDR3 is TGTGCCAGCAGCTGGAATCATAATTCACCCCTCCACTTT.

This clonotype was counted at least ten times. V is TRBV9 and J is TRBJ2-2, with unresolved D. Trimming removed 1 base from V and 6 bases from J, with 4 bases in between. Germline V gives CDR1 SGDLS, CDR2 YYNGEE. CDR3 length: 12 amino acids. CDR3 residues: CASSVNAGELFF. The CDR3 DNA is TGTGCCAGCAGCGTAAATGCCGGGGAGCTGTTTTTT.

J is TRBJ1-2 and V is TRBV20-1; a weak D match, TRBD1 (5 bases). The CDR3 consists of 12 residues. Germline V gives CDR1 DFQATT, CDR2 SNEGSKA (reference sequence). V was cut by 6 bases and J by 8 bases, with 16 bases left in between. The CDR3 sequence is CSAPTVQSGYTF. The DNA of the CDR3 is TGCAGTGCGCCGACAGTTCAAAGCGGCTACACCTTC.

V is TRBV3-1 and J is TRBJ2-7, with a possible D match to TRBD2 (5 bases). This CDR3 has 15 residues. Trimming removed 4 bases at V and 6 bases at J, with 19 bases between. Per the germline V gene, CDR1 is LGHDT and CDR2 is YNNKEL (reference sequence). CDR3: CASSPHHFFEGEQYF. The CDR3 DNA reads TGTGCCAGCAGCCCCCATCATTTCTTTGAGGGCGAGCAGTACTTC.

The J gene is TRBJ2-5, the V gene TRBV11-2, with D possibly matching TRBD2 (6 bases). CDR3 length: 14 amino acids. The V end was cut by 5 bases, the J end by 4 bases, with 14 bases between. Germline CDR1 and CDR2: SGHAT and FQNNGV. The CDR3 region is CASSTSSGGETQYF. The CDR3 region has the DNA TGTGCCAGCAGCACGTCGTCCGGGGGAGAGACCCAGTACTTC. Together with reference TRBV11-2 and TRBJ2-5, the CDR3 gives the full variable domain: EAGVAQSPRYKIIEKRQSVAFWCNPISGHATLYWYQQILGQGPKLLIQFQNNGVVDDSQLPKDRFSAERLKGVDSTLKIQPAKLEDSAVYLCASSTSSGGETQYFGPGTRLLVL.

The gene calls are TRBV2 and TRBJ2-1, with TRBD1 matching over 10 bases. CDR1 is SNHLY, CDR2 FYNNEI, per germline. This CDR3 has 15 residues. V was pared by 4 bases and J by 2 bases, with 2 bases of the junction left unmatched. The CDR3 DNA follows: TGTGCCAGCAGTGTGACAGGGGGCGCCTACAATGAGCAGTTCTTC. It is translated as CASSVTGGAYNEQFF.

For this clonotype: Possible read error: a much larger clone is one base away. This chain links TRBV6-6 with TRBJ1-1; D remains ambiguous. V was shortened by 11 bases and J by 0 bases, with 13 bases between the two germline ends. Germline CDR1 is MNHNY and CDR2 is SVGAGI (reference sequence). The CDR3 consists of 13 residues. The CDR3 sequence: CAGTMAMNTEAFF. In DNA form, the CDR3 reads TGTGCCGGCACCATGGCCATGAACACTGAAGCTTTCTTT.

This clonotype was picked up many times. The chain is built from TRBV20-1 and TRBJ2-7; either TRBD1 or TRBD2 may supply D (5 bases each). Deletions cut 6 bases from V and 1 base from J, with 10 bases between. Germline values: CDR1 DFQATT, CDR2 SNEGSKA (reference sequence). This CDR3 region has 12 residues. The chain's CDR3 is CSAGWGSYEQYF. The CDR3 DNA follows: TGCAGTGCAGGGTGGGGGTCCTACGAGCAGTACTTC.

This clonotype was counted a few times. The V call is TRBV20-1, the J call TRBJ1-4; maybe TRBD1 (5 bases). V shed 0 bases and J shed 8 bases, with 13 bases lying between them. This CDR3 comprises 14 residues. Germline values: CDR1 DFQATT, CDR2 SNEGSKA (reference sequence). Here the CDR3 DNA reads TGCAGTGCTAGAGATCGGGGCTATGGCGAAAAACTGTTTTTT. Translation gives CSARDRGYGEKLFF.

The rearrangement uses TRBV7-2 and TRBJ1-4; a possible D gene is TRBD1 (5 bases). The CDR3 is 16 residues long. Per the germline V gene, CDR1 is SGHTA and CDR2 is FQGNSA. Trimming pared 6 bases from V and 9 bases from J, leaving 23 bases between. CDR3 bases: TGTGCCAGCAGTTTCACCGGGACGGCAGCTAGGCAAAAACTGTTTTTT. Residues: CASSFTGTAARQKLFF.

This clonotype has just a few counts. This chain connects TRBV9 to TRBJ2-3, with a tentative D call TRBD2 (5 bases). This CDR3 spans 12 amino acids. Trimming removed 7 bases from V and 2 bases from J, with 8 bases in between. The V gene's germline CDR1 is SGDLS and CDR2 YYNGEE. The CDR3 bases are TGTGCCAGCGGGAGAACCACAGATACGCAGTATTTT. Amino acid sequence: CASGRTTDTQYF.

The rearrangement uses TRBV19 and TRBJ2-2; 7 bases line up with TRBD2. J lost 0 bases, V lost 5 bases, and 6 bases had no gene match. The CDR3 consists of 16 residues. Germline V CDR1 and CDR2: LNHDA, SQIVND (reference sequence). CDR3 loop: CASSPIAGPNTGELFF. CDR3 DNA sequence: TGTGCCAGTAGTCCGATAGCGGGCCCGAACACCGGGGAGCTGTTTTTT.

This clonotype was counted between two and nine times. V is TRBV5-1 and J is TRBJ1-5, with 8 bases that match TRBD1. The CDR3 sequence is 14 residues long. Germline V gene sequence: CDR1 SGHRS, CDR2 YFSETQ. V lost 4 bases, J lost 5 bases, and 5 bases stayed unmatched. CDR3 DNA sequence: TGCGCCAGCAGCCCAGGGGGCCGGGATCAGCCCCAGCATTTT. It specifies CASSPGGRDQPQHF.

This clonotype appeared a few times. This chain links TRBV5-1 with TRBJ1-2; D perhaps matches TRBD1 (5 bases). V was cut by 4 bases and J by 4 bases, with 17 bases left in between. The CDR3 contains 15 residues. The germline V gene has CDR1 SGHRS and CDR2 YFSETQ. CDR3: CASSGSHSGAYGYTF. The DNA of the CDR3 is TGCGCCAGCAGCGGCTCCCATTCTGGGGCCTATGGCTACACCTTC.